This T cell receptor (beta chain) was profiled in a study of blood T cell repertoires in COVID-19. Profiling relied on immunoSEQ multiplex PCR, and the TCRdb table lists in-frame clones only, not all of them. The sample yields more than 95,000 clones, around four fifths seen once. There are 16 residues in the CDR3. V was pared by 3 bases and J by 4 bases, with 6 bases of the junction left unmatched. Germline CDR1 MNHNS, CDR2 SASEGT. This TCR was recovered from an elderly man with COVID-19, enrolled during active disease. The gene calls are TRBV6-1 and TRBJ1-4, with 9 bases that match TRBD1. Sample: peripheral blood. CDR3 amino acids: CASSDRGTGLNEKLFF. CDR3 nucleotide sequence: TGTGCCAGCAGTGATCGGGGGACAGGGCTTAATGAAAAACTGTTTTTT.